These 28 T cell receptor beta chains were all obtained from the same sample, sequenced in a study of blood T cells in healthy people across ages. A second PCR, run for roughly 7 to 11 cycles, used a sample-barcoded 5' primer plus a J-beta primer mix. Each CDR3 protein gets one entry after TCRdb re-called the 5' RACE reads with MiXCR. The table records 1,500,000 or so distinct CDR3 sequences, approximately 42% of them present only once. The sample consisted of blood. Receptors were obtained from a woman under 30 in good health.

Written as DNA, the CDR3 is TGTGCCAGCACCGGACGGGGTCCTGACTATGGCTACACCTTC. The encoded protein is CASTGRGPDYGYTF. This sequence joins TRBV2 and TRBJ1-2, with no clear D. This CDR3 is built from 14 residues. Germline lookup yields CDR1 SNHLY and CDR2 FYNNEI. V was shortened by 7 bases and J by 3 bases, with 15 bases between the two germline ends.

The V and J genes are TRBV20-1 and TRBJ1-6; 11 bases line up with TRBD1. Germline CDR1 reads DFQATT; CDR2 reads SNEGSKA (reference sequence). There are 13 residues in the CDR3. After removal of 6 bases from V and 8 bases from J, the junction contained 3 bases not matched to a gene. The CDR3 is CSAQGQGDSPLHF. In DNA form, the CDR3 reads TGCAGTGCCCAGGGACAGGGGGATTCACCCCTCCACTTT.

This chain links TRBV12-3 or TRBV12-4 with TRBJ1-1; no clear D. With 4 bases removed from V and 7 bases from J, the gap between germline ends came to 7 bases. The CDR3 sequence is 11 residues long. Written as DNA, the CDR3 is TGTGCCAGCAGTTATGAAGGTGAAGCTTTCTTT. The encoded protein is CASSYEGEAFF.

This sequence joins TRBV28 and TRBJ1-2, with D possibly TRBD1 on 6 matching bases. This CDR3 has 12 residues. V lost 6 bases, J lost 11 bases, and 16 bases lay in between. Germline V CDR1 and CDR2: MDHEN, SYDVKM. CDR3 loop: CASRGQDRRYTF. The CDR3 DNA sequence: TGTGCCAGCAGGGGCCAGGACAGAAGGTACACCTTC.

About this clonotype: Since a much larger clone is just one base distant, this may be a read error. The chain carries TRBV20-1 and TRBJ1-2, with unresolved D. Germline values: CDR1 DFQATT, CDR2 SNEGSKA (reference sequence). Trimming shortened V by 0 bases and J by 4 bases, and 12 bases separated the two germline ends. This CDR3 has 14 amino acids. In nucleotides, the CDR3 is TGCAGTGCTAGAGATCTTACAGAGACCTATGGCTACACCTTC. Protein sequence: CSARDLTETYGYTF.

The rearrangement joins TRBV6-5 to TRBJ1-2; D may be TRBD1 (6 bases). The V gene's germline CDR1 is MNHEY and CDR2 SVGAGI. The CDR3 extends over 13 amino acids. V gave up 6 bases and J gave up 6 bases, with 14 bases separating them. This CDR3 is CASRIDRIHGYTF. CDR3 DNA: TGTGCCAGCAGAATAGACAGGATTCATGGCTACACCTTC.

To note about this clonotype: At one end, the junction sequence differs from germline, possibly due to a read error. The CDR3 region is CVSSLADSYGYTF. The CDR3 DNA sequence: TGCGTCAGCAGCTTGGCGGACAGTTATGGTTACACCTTC. The J gene is TRBJ1-2, the V gene TRBV5-1, with a weak D call TRBD1 (6 bases). The CDR3 has 13 residues. CDR1 SGHRS and CDR2 YFSETQ come from the germline V gene.

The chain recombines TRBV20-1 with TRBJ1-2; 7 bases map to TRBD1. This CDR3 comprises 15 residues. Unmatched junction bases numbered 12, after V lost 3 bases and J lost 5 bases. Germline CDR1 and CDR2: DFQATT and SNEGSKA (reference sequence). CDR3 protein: CSASNRGKGRYGYTF. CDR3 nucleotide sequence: TGCAGTGCTAGCAACAGGGGAAAGGGACGGTATGGCTACACCTTC.

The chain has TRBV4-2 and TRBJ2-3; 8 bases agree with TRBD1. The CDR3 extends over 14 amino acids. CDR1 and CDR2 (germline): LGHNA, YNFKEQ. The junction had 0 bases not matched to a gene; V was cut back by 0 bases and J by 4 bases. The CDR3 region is CASSQETGADTQYF. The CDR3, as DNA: TGTGCCAGCAGCCAAGAGACAGGGGCAGATACGCAGTATTTT.

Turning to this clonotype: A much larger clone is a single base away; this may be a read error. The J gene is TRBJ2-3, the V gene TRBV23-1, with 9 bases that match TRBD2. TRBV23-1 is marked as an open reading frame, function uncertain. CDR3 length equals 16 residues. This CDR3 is CASSRPRGTSTDAQYF. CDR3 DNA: TGCGCCAGCAGTAGGCCACGAGGGACTAGCACAGATGCGCAGTATTTT.

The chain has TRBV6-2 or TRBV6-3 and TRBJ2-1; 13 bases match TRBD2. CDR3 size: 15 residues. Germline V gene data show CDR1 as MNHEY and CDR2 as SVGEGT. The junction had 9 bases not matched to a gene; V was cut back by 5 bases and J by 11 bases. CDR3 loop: CASSAGLAGYQKQFF. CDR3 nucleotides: TGTGCCAGCAGTGCGGGACTAGCGGGATATCAGAAGCAGTTCTTC.

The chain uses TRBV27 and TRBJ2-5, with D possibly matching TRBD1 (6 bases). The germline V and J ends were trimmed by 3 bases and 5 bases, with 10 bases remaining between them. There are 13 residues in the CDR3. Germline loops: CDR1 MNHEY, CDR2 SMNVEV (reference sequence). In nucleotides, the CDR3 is TGTGCCAGCAGTTTTACAGGGACGGAGACCCAGTACTTC. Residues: CASSFTGTETQYF.

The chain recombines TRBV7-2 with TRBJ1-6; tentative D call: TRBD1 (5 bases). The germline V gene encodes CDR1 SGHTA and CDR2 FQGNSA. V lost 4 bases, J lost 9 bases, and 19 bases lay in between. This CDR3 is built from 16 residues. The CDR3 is CASSYSGTSGISPLHF. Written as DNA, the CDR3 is TGTGCCAGCAGCTATTCCGGGACTTCAGGGATTTCACCCCTCCACTTT.

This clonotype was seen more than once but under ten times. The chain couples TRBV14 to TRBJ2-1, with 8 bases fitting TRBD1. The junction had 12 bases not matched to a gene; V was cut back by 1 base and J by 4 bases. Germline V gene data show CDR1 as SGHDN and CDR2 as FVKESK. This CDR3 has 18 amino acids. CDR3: CASSQGTGKPLLYNEQFF. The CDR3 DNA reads TGTGCCAGCAGCCAAGGGACAGGGAAACCTCTACTTTACAATGAGCAGTTCTTC.

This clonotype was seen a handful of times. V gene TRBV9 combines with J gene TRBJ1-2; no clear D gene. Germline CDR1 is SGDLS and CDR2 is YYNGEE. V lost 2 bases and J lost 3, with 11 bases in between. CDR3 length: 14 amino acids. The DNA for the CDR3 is TGTGCCAGCAGCGTGGATAGTGGAGACTATGGCTACACCTTC. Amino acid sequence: CASSVDSGDYGYTF.

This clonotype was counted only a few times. Here the CDR3 DNA reads TGCGCCAGCAATCAGGGGATAAACACTGAAGCTTTCTTT. Residues: CASNQGINTEAFF. V gene TRBV5-1 combines with J gene TRBJ1-1; D possibly corresponds to TRBD1 (6 bases). Germline V CDR1 and CDR2: SGHRS, YFSETQ. Trimming removed 6 bases from V and 2 bases from J, with 11 bases in between. CDR3 size: 13 residues.

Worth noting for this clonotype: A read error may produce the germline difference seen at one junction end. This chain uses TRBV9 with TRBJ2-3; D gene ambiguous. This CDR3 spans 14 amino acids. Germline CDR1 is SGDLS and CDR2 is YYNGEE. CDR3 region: CACSENPGTDTQYF. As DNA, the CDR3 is TGTGCCTGCAGCGAGAACCCTGGCACAGATACGCAGTATTTT. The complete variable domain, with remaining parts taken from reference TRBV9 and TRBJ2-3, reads DSGVTQTPKHLITATGQRVTLRCSPRSGDLSVYWYQQSLDQGLQFLIQYYNGEERAKGNILERFSAQQFPDLHSELNLSSLELGDSALYFCACSENPGTDTQYFGPGTRLTVL.

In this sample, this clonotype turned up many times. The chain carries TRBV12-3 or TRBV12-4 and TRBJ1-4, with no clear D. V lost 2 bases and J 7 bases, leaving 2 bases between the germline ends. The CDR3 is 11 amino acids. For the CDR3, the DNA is TGTGCCAGCAGTTTAACTGAAAAACTGTTTTTT. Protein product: CASSLTEKLFF.

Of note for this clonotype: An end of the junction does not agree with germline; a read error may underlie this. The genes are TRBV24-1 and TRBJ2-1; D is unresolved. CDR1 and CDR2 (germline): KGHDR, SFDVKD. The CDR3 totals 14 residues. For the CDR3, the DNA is TGTGCCACCAGTGACTCTGGACGGAACAATGAGCAGTTCTTT. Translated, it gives CATSDSGRNNEQFF.

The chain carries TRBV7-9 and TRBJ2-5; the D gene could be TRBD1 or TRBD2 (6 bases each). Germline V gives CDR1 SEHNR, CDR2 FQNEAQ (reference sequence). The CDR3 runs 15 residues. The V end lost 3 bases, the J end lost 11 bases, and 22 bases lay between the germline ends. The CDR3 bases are TGTGCCAGCAGCTTGAGGGGGGCGCCCTACAATGAGCAGTACTTC. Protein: CASSLRGAPYNEQYF.

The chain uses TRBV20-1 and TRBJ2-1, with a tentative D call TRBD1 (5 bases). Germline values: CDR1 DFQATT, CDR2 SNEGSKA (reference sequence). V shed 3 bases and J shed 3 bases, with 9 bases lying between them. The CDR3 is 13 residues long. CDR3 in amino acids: CSASQGYYNEQFF. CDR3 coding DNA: TGCAGTGCTAGCCAGGGTTACTACAATGAGCAGTTCTTC.

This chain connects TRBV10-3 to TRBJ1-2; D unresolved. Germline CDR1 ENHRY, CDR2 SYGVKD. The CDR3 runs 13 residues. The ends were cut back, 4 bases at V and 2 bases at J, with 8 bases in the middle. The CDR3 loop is CAISGVQNYGYTF. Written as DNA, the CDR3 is TGTGCCATCAGTGGAGTACAGAACTATGGCTACACCTTC.

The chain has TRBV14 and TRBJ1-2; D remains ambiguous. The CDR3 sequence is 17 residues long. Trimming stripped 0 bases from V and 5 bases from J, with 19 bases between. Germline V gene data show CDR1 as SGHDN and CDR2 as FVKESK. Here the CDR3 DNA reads TGTGCCAGCAGCCAAGATCAGATGGGCGCAGCCCATTATGGCTACACCTTC. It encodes CASSQDQMGAAHYGYTF.

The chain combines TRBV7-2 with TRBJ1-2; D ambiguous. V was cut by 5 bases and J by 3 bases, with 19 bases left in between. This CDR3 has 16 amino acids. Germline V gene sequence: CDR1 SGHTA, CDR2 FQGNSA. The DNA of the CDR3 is TGTGCCAGCAGCCCCCGGCCCTTCAGGCAGGACTATGGCTACACCTTC. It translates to CASSPRPFRQDYGYTF.

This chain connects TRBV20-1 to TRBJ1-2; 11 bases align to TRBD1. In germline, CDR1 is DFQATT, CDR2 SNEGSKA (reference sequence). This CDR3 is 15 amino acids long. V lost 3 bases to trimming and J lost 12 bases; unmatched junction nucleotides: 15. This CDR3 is CSARTSGQGAQGNTF. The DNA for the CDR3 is TGCAGTGCTAGGACCTCCGGACAGGGGGCGCAGGGTAACACCTTC.

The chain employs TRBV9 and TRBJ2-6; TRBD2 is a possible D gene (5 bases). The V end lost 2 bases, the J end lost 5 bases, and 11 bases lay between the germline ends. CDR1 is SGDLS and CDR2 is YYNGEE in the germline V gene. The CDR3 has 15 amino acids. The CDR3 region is CASSVGNPRANVLTF. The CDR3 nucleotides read TGTGCCAGCAGCGTCGGGAACCCGAGGGCCAACGTCCTGACTTTC.

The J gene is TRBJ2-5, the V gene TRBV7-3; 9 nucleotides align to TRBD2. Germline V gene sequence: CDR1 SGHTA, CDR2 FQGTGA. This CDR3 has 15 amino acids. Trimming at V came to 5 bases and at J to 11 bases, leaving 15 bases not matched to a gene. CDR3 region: CASSPGTSHWGEQYF. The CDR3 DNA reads TGTGCCAGCAGCCCCGGGACTAGCCATTGGGGAGAGCAGTACTTC. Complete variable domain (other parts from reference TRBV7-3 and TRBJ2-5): GAGVSQTPSNKVTEKGKYVELRCDPISGHTALYWYRQSLGQGPEFLIYFQGTGAADDSGLPNDRFFAVRPEGSVSTLKIQRTERGDSAVYLCASSPGTSHWGEQYFGPGTRLLVL.

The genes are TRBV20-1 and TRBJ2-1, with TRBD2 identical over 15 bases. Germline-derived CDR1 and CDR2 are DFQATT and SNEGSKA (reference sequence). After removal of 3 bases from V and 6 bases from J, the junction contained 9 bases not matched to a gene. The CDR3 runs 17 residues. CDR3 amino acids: CSARRPGLAGGSNEQFF. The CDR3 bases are TGCAGTGCTAGGCGTCCGGGACTAGCGGGAGGCAGCAATGAGCAGTTCTTC.